This TCR beta chain emerged from a study of blood T cell repertoires in COVID-19. Participant reports of clinical history set cohort assignment. There are 13 residues in the CDR3. Trimming took 3 bases from V and 2 from J, leaving 7 bases between them. The V gene's germline CDR1 is KGHSH and CDR2 LQKENI. Original analysis: Amplified reference gene primers provided the basis for estimating nucleated cell counts. Clones were read by immunoSEQ multiplex PCR, and TCRdb kept only the in-frame ones, dropping some. Clone size and V and J calls were adopted from that table, with D and trimming inferred from the DNA. The sample lists a few hundred thousand clones, around 89% occurring once.

V and J are TRBV18 and TRBJ1-2, with unresolved D. The sample was PBMCs or T cells enriched from blood (not recorded which). The receptor's source is a woman aged 60-75 years in a cohort exposed to, infected with or recovered from COVID-19 (not recorded which). CDR3 DNA sequence: TGTGCCAGCTCACCGCCCGAGAACTATGGCTACACCTTC. The encoded protein is CASSPPENYGYTF.